These 8 T cell receptor beta chains were all obtained from the same sample, sequenced in a study of CD8 T cells in ankylosing spondylitis. TCRdb reprocessed the 5' RACE reads via MiXCR and lists one record per CDR3 protein. In the table there are about 240,000 distinct CDR3 sequences, around 9.1% of which are singletons. What was sequenced was blood, either unsorted or a sorted T cell fraction (not recorded which). All receptors come from a male donor with ankylosing spondylitis or in good health (not recorded which).

This clonotype was counted ten times or more. The genes are TRBV7-9 and TRBJ2-4, with D perhaps TRBD1 or TRBD2 (5 bases each). CDR3 length: 14 amino acids. V was clipped by 1 base and J by 5 bases, with 9 bases between them. CDR1 and CDR2 (germline): SEHNR, FQNEAQ (reference sequence). The CDR3 region has the DNA TGTGCCAGCAGCTTAGAGGGGACGGAAAACATTCAGTACTTC. Translation: CASSLEGTENIQYF.

This clonotype was seen many times. The chain recombines TRBV19 with TRBJ1-6; D is unclear. Germline CDR1 LNHDA, CDR2 SQIVND (reference sequence). The CDR3 extends over 14 amino acids. Trimming stripped 1 base from V and 10 bases from J, with 11 bases between. The DNA for the CDR3 is TGTGCCAGTAGTATAGGCTTTCCAGACTCACCCCTCCACTTT. Amino acid sequence: CASSIGFPDSPLHF.

This clonotype has a handful of counts. The chain is built from TRBV19 and TRBJ2-1; the match to TRBD1 covers 9 bases. CDR1 is LNHDA, CDR2 SQIVND, per germline (reference sequence). Trimming cost V 4 bases and J 8 bases; bases outside gene matches: 0. The CDR3 length is 12 residues. CDR3: CASSRTGDEQFF. The CDR3 DNA sequence: TGTGCCAGTAGTAGGACAGGGGATGAGCAGTTCTTC.

This clonotype was detected many times. V gene TRBV12-3 or TRBV12-4 combines with J gene TRBJ2-2; D gene uncertain. The CDR3 runs 16 residues. V dropped 4 bases and J dropped 4 bases, with 16 bases sitting between them. The DNA for the CDR3 is TGTGCCAGCAGTTCGCGGCTCCAACGAGGCACCGGGGAGCTGTTTTTT. Residues: CASSSRLQRGTGELFF.

This clonotype was recorded at least ten times. V usage is TRBV29-1 and J usage is TRBJ2-3; D unclear. The ends were cut back, 0 bases at V and 0 bases at J, with 13 bases in the middle. Germline CDR1 SQVTM, CDR2 ANQGSEA. There are 16 residues in the CDR3. The CDR3 spells CSVEDRKRLSTDTQYF. As DNA, the CDR3 is TGCAGCGTTGAAGATCGAAAGCGACTGAGCACAGATACGCAGTATTTT.

This clonotype was recorded at least ten times. This sequence joins TRBV12-3 or TRBV12-4 and TRBJ2-7; 7 bases map to TRBD1. The V segment lost 5 bases and the J segment 6 bases; nucleotides outside the gene matches: 7. The CDR3 consists of 13 residues. The CDR3 protein is CASSTGTAAEQYF. As DNA, the CDR3 is TGTGCCAGCAGTACCGGGACAGCAGCCGAGCAGTACTTC.

The chain combines TRBV20-1 with TRBJ2-3; 9 nucleotides line up with TRBD2. The germline V gene has CDR1 DFQATT and CDR2 SNEGSKA (reference sequence). After removal of 0 bases from V and 8 bases from J, the junction contained 9 bases not matched to a gene. The length of the CDR3 is 15 residues. The CDR3: CSARDQREVKGTQYF. The CDR3 DNA sequence: TGCAGTGCTAGAGATCAGCGGGAGGTTAAGGGTACGCAGTATTTT.

There are a few counts of this clonotype. This chain connects TRBV7-8 to TRBJ2-5; weak D call: TRBD2 (6 bases). Trimming took 1 base from V and 4 from J, leaving 16 bases between them. CDR1 is SGHVS and CDR2 is FQNEAQ in the germline V gene. This CDR3 contains 16 residues. The CDR3 sequence: CASSLVWAGSGETQYF. In DNA form, the CDR3 reads TGTGCCAGCAGCTTAGTTTGGGCGGGGTCGGGAGAGACCCAGTACTTC.